Given below is one TCR beta chain in context. Germline V lookup: CDR1 MNHEY, CDR2 SVGAGI. The ends were cut back, 11 bases at V and 6 bases at J, with 23 bases in the middle. This CDR3 comprises 15 residues. The record originates from a study of blood T cell repertoires in COVID-19. On the study more broadly: The United States, Italy and Spain supplied acute and convalescent COVID-19 samples.

In the authors' methods: Quantification of nucleated cells was approximated via reference gene primer amplification. TCRdb's table, derived via immunoSEQ multiplex PCR, lists solely in-frame clones and lacks some. From that table come the V and J calls and clone size; the DNA was used to work out D and trimming. The data contain 200,000 to 250,000 clones, under 90% of them seen just once; the ten biggest clones take up about 4.5%. The sample was peripheral blood. The genes are TRBV6-5 and TRBJ2-1, with D possibly being TRBD1 (6 bases). The TCR comes from a man between 50 and 59 years old with acute or convalescent COVID-19. The CDR3 region has the DNA TGTGCCTTAAAGCCCGGGACAAGGTCCCCCAATGAGCAGTTCTTC. It specifies CALKPGTRSPNEQFF.